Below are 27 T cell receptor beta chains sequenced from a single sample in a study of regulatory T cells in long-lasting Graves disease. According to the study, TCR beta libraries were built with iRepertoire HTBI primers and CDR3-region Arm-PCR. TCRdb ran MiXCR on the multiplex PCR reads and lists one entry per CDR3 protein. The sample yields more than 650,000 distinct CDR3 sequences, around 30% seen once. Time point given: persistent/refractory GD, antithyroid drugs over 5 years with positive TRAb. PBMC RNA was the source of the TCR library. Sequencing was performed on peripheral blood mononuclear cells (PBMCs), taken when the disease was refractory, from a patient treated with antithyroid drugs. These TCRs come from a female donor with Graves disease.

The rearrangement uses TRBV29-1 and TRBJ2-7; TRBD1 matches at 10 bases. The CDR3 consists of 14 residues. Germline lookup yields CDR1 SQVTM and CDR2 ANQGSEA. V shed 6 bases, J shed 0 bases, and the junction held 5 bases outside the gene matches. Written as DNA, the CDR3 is TGCAGCGTCGCGGACAGGGGGATCTCCTACGAGCAGTACTTC. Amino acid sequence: CSVADRGISYEQYF.

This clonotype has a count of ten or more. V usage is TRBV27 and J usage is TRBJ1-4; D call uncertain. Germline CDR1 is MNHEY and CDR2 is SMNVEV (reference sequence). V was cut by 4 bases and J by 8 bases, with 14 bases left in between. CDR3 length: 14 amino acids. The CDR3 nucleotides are TGTGCCAGCAGTTCCACAGAGACTCAAGAAAAACTGTTTTTT. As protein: CASSSTETQEKLFF.

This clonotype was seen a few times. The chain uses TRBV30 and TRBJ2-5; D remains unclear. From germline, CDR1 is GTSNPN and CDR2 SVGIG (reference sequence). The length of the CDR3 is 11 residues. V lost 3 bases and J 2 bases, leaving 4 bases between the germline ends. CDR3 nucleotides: TGTGCCTGGAGGGAGCAAGAGACCCAGTACTTC. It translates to CAWREQETQYF. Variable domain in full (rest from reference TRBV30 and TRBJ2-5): SQTIHQWPATLVQPVGSPLSLECTVEGTSNPNLYWYRQAAGRGLQLLFYSVGIGQISSEVPQNLSASRPQDRQFILSSKKLLLSDSGFYLCAWREQETQYFGPGTRLLVL.

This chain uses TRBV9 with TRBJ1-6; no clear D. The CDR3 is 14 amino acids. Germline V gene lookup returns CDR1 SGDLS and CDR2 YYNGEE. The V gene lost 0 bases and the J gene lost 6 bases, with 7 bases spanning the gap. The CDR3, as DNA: TGTGCCAGCAGCGTAGGCGGATTTAATTCACCCCTCCACTTT. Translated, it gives CASSVGGFNSPLHF.

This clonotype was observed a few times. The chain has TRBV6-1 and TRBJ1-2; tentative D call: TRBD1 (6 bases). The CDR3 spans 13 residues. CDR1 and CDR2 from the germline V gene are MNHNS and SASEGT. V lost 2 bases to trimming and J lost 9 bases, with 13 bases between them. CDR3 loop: CASSERAGVSYTF. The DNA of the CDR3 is TGTGCCAGCAGTGAAAGGGCAGGGGTGAGCTACACCTTC.

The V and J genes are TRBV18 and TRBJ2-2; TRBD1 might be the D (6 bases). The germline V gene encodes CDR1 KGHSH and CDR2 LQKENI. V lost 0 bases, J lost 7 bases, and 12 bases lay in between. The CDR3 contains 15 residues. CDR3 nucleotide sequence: TGTGCCAGCTCACCACCTCGACAGGCGAGCGGGGAGCTGTTTTTT. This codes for CASSPPRQASGELFF.

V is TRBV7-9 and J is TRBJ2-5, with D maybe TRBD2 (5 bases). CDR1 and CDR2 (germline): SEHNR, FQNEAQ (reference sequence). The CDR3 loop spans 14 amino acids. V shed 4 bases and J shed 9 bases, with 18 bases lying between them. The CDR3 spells CASSSRALDSAQYF. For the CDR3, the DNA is TGTGCCAGCAGCTCCCGGGCCTTGGACTCGGCCCAGTACTTC.

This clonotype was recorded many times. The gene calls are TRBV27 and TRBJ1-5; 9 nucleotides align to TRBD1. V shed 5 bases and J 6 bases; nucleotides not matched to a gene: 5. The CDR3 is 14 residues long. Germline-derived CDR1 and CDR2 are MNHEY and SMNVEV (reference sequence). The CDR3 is CASSKQGASQPQHF. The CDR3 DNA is TGTGCCAGCAGTAAACAGGGGGCAAGTCAGCCCCAGCATTTT.

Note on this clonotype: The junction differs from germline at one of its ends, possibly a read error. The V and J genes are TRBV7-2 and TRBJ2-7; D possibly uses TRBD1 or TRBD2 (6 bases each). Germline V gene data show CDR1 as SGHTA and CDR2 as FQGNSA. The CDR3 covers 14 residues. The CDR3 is CASILVQGGSEQYF. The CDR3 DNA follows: TGTGCCAGCATCTTAGTACAGGGAGGTAGCGAGCAGTACTTC. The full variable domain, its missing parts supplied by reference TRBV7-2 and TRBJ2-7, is GAGVSQSPSNKVTEKGKDVELRCDPISGHTALYWYRQSLGQGLEFLIYFQGNSAPDKSGLPSDRFSAERTGGSVSTLTIQRTQQEDSAVYLCASILVQGGSEQYFGPGTRLTVT.

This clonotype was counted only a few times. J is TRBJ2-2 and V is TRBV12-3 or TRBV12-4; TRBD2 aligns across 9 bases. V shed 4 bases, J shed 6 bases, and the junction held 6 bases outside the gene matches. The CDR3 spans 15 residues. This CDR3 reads CASSSGLAVAGELFF. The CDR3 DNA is TGTGCCAGCAGTTCGGGACTAGCTGTGGCCGGGGAGCTGTTTTTT.

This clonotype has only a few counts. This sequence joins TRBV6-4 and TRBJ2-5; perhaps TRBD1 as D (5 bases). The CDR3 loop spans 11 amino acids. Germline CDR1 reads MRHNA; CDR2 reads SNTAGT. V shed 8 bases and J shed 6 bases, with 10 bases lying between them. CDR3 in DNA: TGTGCCAGCCTGGACAAGAAGACCCAGTACTTC. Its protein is CASLDKKTQYF.

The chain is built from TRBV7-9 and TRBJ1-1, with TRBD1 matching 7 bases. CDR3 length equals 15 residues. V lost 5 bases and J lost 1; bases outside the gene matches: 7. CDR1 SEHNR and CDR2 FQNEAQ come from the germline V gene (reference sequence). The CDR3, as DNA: TGTGCCAGCAGCCTAATCCGGGACAGGAACACTGAAGCTTTCTTT. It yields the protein CASSLIRDRNTEAFF.

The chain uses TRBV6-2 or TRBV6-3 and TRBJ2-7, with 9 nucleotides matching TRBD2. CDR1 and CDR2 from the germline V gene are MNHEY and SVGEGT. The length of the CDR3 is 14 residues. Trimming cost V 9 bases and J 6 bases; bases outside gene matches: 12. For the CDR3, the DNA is TGTGCCAGTAGAACGGCGGGAGGGCGCGGCGAGCAGTACTTC. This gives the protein CASRTAGGRGEQYF.

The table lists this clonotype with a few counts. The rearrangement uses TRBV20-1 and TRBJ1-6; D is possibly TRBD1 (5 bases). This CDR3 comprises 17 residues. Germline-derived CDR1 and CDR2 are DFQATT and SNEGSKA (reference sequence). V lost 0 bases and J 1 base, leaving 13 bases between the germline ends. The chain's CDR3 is CSARDRGGSSYNSPLHF. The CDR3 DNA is TGCAGTGCTAGAGATCGGGGGGGTAGTTCCTATAATTCACCCCTCCACTTT.

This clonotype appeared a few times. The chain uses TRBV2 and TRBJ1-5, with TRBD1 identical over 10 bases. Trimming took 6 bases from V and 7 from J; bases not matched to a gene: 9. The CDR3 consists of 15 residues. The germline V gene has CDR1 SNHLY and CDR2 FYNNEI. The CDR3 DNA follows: TGTGCCAGCAGGGCCGGGACAGGGGTTTACCAGCCCCAGCATTTT. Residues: CASRAGTGVYQPQHF.

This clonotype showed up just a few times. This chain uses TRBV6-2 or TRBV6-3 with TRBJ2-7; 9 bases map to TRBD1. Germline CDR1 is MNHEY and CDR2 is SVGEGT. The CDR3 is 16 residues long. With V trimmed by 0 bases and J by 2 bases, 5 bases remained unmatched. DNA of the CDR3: TGTGCCAGCAGTTACTCGGCCCGGGACAGGGCCTACGAGCAGTACTTC. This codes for CASSYSARDRAYEQYF.

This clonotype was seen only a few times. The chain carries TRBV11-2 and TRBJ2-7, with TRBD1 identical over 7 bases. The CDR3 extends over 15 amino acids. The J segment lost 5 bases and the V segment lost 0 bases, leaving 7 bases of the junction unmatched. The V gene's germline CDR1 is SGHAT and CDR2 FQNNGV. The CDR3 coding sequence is TGTGCCAGCAGCTTAGACAGGGGGAGATTCCACGAGCAGTACTTC. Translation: CASSLDRGRFHEQYF.

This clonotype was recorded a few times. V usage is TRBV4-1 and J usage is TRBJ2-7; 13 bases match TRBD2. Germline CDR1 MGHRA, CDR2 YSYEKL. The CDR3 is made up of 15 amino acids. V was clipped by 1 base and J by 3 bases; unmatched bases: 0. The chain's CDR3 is CASSQGTSGGYEQYF. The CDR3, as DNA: TGCGCCAGCAGCCAAGGGACTAGCGGGGGCTACGAGCAGTACTTC.

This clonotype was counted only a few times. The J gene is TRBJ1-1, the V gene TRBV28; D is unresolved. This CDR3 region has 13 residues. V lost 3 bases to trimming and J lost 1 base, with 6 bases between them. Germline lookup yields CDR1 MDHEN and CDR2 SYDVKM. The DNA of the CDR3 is TGTGCCAGCAGTTTTGCGACGAACACTGAAGCTTTCTTT. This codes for CASSFATNTEAFF.

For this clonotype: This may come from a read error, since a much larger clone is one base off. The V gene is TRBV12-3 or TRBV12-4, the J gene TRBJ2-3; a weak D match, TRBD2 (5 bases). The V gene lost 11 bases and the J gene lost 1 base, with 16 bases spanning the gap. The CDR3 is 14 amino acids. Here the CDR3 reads CAGTPDFGTDTQYF. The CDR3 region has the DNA TGTGCCGGCACACCGGACTTTGGCACAGATACGCAGTATTTT.

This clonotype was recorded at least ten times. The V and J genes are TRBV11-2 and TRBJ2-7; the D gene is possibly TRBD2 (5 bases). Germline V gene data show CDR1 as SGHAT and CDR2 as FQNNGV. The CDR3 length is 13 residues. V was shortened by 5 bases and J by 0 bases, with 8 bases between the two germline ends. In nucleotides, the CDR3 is TGTGCCAGCAGCCGGACTGACTCCTACGAGCAGTACTTC. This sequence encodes CASSRTDSYEQYF.

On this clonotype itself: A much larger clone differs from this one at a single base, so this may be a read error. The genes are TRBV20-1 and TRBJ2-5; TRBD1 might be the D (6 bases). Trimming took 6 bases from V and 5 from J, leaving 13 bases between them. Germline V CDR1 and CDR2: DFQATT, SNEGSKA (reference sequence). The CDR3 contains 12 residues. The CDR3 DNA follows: TGCAGTGCGAATGGACAGAGGGAGACCCAGTACTTC. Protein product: CSANGQRETQYF.

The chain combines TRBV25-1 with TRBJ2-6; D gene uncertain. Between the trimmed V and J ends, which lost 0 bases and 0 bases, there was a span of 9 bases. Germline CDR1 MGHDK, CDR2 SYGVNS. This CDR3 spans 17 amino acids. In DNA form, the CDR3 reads TGTGCCAGCAGTGAATATTCCGGCAGCTCTGGGGCCAACGTCCTGACTTTC. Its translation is CASSEYSGSSGANVLTF.

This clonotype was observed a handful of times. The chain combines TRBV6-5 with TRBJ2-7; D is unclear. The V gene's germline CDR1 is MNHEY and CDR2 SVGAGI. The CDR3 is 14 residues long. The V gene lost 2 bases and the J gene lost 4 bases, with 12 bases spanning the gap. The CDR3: CASSYRSGVYEQYF. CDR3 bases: TGTGCCAGCAGTTACAGGTCAGGAGTATACGAGCAGTACTTC.

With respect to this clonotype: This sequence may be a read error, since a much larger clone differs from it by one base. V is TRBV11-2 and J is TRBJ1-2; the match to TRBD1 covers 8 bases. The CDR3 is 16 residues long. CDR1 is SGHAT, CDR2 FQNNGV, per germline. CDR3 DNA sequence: TGTGCCAGCAGCTTAGATTCAGGGGGCTTCCTCTATGGCTGCACCTTC. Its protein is CASSLDSGGFLYGCTF.

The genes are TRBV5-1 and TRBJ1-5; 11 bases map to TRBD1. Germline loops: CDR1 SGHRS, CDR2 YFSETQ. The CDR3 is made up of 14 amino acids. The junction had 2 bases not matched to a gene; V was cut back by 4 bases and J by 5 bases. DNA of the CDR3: TGCGCCAGCAGCGTGGGACAGGGGGATCAGCCCCAGCATTTT. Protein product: CASSVGQGDQPQHF.

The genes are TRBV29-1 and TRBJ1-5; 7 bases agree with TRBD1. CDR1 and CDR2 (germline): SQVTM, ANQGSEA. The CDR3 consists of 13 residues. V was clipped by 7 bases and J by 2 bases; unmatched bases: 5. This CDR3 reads CSAQGGGNQPQHF. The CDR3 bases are TGCAGCGCGCAGGGGGGGGGCAATCAGCCCCAGCATTTT.